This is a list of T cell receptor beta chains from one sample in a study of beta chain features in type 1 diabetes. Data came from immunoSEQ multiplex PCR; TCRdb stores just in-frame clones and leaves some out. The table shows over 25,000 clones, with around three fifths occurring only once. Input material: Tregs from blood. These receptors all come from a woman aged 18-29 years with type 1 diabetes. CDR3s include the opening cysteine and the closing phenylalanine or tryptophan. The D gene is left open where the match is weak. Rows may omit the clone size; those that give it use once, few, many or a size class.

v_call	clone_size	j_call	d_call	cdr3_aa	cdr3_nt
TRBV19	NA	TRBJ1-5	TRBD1	CASQSALGQAQPQHF	TGTGCCAGCCAATCCGCACTGGGACAGGCTCAGCCCCAGCATTTT
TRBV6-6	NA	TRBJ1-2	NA	CASSYPFYGYTF	TGTGCCAGCAGTTATCCCTTCTATGGCTACACCTTC
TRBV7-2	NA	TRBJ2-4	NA	CASSLDEDIQYF	TGTGCCAGCAGCTTAGATGAGGACATTCAGTACTTC
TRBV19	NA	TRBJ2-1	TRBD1	CASSLGQGAGDEQFF	TGTGCCAGTAGCCTGGGACAGGGGGCGGGGGATGAGCAGTTCTTC
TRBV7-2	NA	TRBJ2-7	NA	CASSLVSGDLYEQYF	TGTGCCAGCAGCTTAGTGTCGGGAGACCTCTACGAGCAGTACTTC
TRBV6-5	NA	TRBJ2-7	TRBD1	CASSYKGAGSYEQYF	TGTGCCAGCAGTTACAAGGGGGCTGGGTCCTACGAGCAGTACTTC
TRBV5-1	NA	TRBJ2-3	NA	CASSLDGASTDTQYF	TGCGCCAGCAGCTTGGACGGAGCTAGCACAGATACGCAGTATTTT
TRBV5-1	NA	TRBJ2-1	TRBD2	CASSLGSGRGVGNEQFF	TGCGCCAGCAGCTTAGGTAGCGGGCGGGGAGTAGGGAATGAGCAGTTCTTC
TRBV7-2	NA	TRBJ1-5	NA	CASSWGPQPQHF	TGTGCCAGCAGTTGGGGCCCTCAGCCCCAGCATTTT
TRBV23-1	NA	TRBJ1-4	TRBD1	CASSQTRSHRGSEKLFF	TGCGCCAGCAGTCAAACCAGGTCCCACAGGGGGAGTGAAAAACTGTTTTTT
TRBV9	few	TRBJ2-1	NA	CASSPREGGDIGYNEQFF	TGTGCCAGCAGCCCAAGAGAGGGGGGGGACATAGGGTACAATGAGCAGTTCTTC
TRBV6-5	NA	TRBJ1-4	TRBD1	CASRPWTGGDEKLFF	TGTGCCAGCAGGCCATGGACAGGGGGGGATGAAAAACTGTTTTTT
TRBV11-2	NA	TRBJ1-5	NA	CASSLERNQPQHF	TGTGCCAGCAGCTTAGAGCGGAATCAGCCCCAGCATTTT
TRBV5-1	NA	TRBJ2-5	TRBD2	CASSLGGGSLETQYF	TGCGCCAGCAGCTTGGGGGGCGGGAGTTTGGAGACCCAGTACTTC
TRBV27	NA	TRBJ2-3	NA	CASSFTYTDTQYF	TGTGCCAGCAGTTTCACTTATACAGATACGCAGTATTTT
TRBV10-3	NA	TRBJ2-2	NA	CAIRSGANTGELFF	TGTGCCATCCGAAGCGGCGCGAACACCGGGGAGCTGTTTTTT
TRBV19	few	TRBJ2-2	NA	CAISQKGQGGTGELFF	TGTGCCATCAGCCAAAAGGGGCAGGGGGGTACCGGGGAGCTGTTTTTT
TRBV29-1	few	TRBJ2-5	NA	CSVEGRRGRETQYF	TGCAGCGTTGAAGGGCGCAGGGGGAGGGAGACCCAGTACTTC
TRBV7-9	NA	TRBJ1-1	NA	CASTISAGTVMNTEAFF	TGTGCCAGCACAATCAGCGCGGGTACCGTAATGAACACTGAAGCTTTCTTT
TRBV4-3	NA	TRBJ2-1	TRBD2	CASSLGLADSYNEQFF	TGCGCCAGCAGCCTAGGACTAGCGGACTCCTACAATGAGCAGTTCTTC
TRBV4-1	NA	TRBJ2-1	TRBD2	CASSQVGSGRWLNEQFF	TGCGCCAGCAGCCAAGTAGGTAGCGGGAGATGGTTGAATGAGCAGTTCTTC
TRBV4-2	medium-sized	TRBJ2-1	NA	CASSQDLQGREQFF	TGTGCCAGCAGCCAAGATCTTCAGGGGCGCGAGCAGTTCTTC
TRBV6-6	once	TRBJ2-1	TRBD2	CASSPPGLAGNEQFF	TGTGCCAGCAGCCCCCCGGGACTAGCGGGAAATGAGCAGTTCTTC
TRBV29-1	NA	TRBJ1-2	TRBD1	CSSGQGPYGYTF	TGCAGCTCGGGACAGGGACCTTATGGCTACACCTTC
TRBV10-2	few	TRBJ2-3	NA	CASSPWTSSTDTQYF	TGCGCCAGCAGTCCTTGGACTTCTAGCACAGATACGCAGTATTTT
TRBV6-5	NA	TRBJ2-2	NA	CASSFDRLLGGELFF	TGTGCCAGCAGCTTCGACAGGCTCCTGGGCGGGGAGCTGTTTTTT
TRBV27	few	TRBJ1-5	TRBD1	CASRTGGQPQHF	TGTGCCAGCAGGACAGGGGGCCAGCCCCAGCATTTT
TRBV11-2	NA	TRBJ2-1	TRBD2	CASSPQTPTSGRTGNEQFF	TGTGCCAGCAGCCCCCAAACCCCGACTAGCGGGAGAACCGGCAATGAGCAGTTCTTC
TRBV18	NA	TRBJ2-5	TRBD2	CASSPQAGRAAETQYF	TGTGCCAGCTCACCGCAAGCCGGGAGGGCCGCGGAGACCCAGTACTTC
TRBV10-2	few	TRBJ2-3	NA	CASYSGLSRDTQYF	TGCGCCAGCTATTCCGGACTAAGTAGGGATACGCAGTATTTT
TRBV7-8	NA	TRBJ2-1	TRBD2	CASVGQGGRASYNEQFF	TGTGCCAGCGTAGGACAAGGCGGGAGGGCCTCCTACAATGAGCAGTTCTTC
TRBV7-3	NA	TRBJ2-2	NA	CASSLRVTGELFF	TGTGCCAGCAGCTTAAGAGTCACCGGGGAGCTGTTTTTT
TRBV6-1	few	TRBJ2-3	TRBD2	CASFKSGSADTQYF	TGTGCCAGCTTCAAAAGCGGGAGCGCAGATACGCAGTATTTT
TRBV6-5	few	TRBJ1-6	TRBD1	CASSYSTGGSPLHF	TGTGCCAGCAGTTACTCGACAGGGGGCTCACCCCTCCACTTT
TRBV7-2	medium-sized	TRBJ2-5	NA	CASSLVGRRQETQYF	TGTGCCAGCAGTTTAGTGGGAAGGAGGCAAGAGACCCAGTACTTC
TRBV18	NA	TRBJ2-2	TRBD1	CASSLGQLTGELFF	TGTGCCAGCTCACTGGGACAGCTCACCGGGGAGCTGTTTTTT
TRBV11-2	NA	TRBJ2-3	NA	CASSFDYTQYF	TGTGCCAGCAGCTTCGACTATACGCAGTATTTT
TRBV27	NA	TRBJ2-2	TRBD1	CASSLRGRGPYTGELFF	TGTGCCAGCAGTTTAAGAGGCAGGGGGCCGTACACCGGGGAGCTGTTTTTT
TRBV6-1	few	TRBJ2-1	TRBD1	CASDRGGVRNEQFF	TGTGCCAGCGACAGGGGAGGAGTTCGGAATGAGCAGTTCTTC
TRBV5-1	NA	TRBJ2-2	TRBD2	CASRITSVSGELFF	TGCGCCAGCAGAATAACTAGCGTCTCCGGGGAGCTGTTTTTT
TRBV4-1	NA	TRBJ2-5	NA	CASSQEISRRGSAQYF	TGCGCCAGCAGCCAAGAGATATCGCGCAGGGGTTCTGCTCAGTACTTC
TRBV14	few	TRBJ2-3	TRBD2	CASSQLAADTQYF	TGTGCCAGCAGCCAACTAGCGGCAGATACGCAGTATTTT
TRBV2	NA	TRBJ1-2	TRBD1	CASSGGTVDGYTF	TGTGCCAGCAGTGGGGGGACAGTAGATGGCTACACCTTC
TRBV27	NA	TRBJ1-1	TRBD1	CASSLYGTGTEAFF	TGTGCCAGCAGTTTATACGGGACAGGGACTGAAGCTTTCTTT
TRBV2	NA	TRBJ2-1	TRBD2	CASGGDYLYNEQFF	TGTGCCAGCGGGGGGGATTACCTCTACAATGAGCAGTTCTTC
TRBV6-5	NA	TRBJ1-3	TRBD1	CASSYSDRAGNTIYF	TGTGCCAGCAGTTACTCGGACAGGGCTGGAAACACCATATATTTT